One and the same sample provided the 17 T cell receptor beta chains below, sequenced in a study of T cell changes during pregnancy in multiple sclerosis. The assay was immunoSEQ multiplex PCR, and TCRdb's table has in-frame clones only and misses some. Of about 32,000 clones in the sample, 89% were seen once. This specimen was CD8+ T cells from peripheral blood mononuclear cells, taken in the second trimester of pregnancy. The receptor source for this set is a female donor with multiple sclerosis, enrolled in a pregnancy study.

The chain joins TRBV6-5 to TRBJ1-2; TRBD1 might be the D (5 bases). Looked up from germline, CDR1 is MNHEY and CDR2 is SVGAGI. V was clipped by 0 bases and J by 5 bases, with 13 bases between them. CDR3 size: 15 residues. The CDR3 DNA reads TGTGCCAGCAGTTACTCGGGTGTCAGGGAATATGGCTACACCTTC. Translated, it gives CASSYSGVREYGYTF.

The chain links TRBV28 to TRBJ2-1; possibly TRBD2 for D (6 bases). Germline V CDR1 and CDR2: MDHEN, SYDVKM. The CDR3 totals 15 residues. With 5 bases removed from V and 3 bases from J, the gap between germline ends came to 14 bases. The CDR3 loop is CASSPLAGLYNEQFF. In nucleotides, the CDR3 is TGTGCCAGCAGTCCTCTGGCGGGGCTCTACAATGAGCAGTTCTTC. Supplemented by reference TRBV28 and TRBJ2-1, the full variable domain reads DVKVTQSSRYLVKRTGEKVFLECVQDMDHENMFWYRQDPGLGLRLIYFSYDVKMKEKGDIPEGYSVSREKKERFSLILESASTNQTSMYLCASSPLAGLYNEQFFGPGTRLTVL.

This chain links TRBV6-5 with TRBJ2-1; 9 bases fit TRBD2. V gave up 0 bases and J gave up 6 bases; unmatched junction bases: 6. Germline loops: CDR1 MNHEY, CDR2 SVGAGI. The CDR3 has 16 residues. Here the CDR3 DNA reads TGTGCCAGCAGTTACTCTCTAGCGGGAAGGGGCAATGAGCAGTTCTTC. Protein product: CASSYSLAGRGNEQFF.

The chain has TRBV25-1 and TRBJ1-6; D unresolved. The CDR3 is 17 amino acids. Trimming pared 1 base from V and 2 bases from J, leaving 12 bases between. Per germline, CDR1 MGHDK and CDR2 SYGVNS. CDR3 sequence reads: CASSEFGTATYNSPLHF. CDR3 sequence (DNA): TGTGCCAGCAGTGAATTCGGTACTGCGACCTATAATTCACCCCTCCACTTT.

The V and J genes are TRBV23-1 and TRBJ1-5; D unclear. TRBV23-1 is labeled an ORF, and its function is uncertain. This CDR3 has 12 amino acids. V was trimmed by 8 bases and J by 2 bases, leaving 7 bases between them. CDR3 bases: TGCGCCAGCCGAGGCGGCAATCAGCCCCAGCATTTT. Amino acid sequence: CASRGGNQPQHF.

The chain combines TRBV27 with TRBJ2-7, with TRBD2 matching over 12 bases. V dropped 4 bases and J dropped 4; count of bases not matched to a gene: 11. Germline lookup yields CDR1 MNHEY and CDR2 SMNVEV (reference sequence). This CDR3 contains 17 residues. As DNA, the CDR3 is TGTGCCAGCAGTTATTACCCTAGCGGGAGGGCCGGGTACGAGCAGTACTTC. It specifies CASSYYPSGRAGYEQYF.

The gene calls are TRBV13 and TRBJ1-1; 7 bases fit TRBD1. From germline, CDR1 is PRHDT and CDR2 FYEKMQ (reference sequence). The CDR3 runs 14 residues. V dropped 1 base and J dropped 5; count of bases not matched to a gene: 4. The CDR3 bases are TGTGCCAGCAGCTTAGAGGGGGCTGTGACTGAAGCTTTCTTT. Translated, it gives CASSLEGAVTEAFF.

This sequence joins TRBV7-9 and TRBJ2-4; D is unresolved. CDR3 length: 15 amino acids. Germline V gives CDR1 SEHNR, CDR2 FQNEAQ (reference sequence). Between the trimmed V and J ends, which lost 5 bases and 2 bases, there was a span of 13 bases. The CDR3 DNA is TGTGCCAGCAGCCCCCTGTCGAGAACCAAAAACATTCAGTACTTC. Protein product: CASSPLSRTKNIQYF.

Remarks on this clone: Different DNA sequences within this sample yield the same CDR3. This chain joins TRBV27 and TRBJ2-7, with 9 bases that match TRBD2. CDR1 and CDR2 from the germline V gene are MNHEY and SMNVEV (reference sequence). The CDR3 runs 14 residues. Trimming at V came to 2 bases and at J to 2 bases, leaving 1 base not matched to a gene. CDR3 loop: CASSLAGGTYEQYF. CDR3 coding DNA: TGTGCCAGCAGTTTAGCGGGAGGGACCTACGAGCAGTACTTC.

The rearrangement uses TRBV7-6 and TRBJ2-1; no firm D call. The CDR3 totals 12 residues. Germline CDR1 reads SGHVS; CDR2 reads FNYEAQ. The V end lost 5 bases, the J end lost 3 bases, and 5 bases lay between the germline ends. CDR3 coding DNA: TGTGCCAGCAGCGGCCGCTACAATGAGCAGTTCTTC. This gives the protein CASSGRYNEQFF.

The chain joins TRBV28 to TRBJ2-7, with D possibly TRBD1 on 6 matching bases. This CDR3 has 11 residues. V was shortened by 6 bases and J by 12 bases, with 15 bases between the two germline ends. In germline, CDR1 is MDHEN, CDR2 SYDVKM. The CDR3 loop reads CASSPRTELYF. CDR3 in DNA: TGTGCCAGCAGCCCTCGGACAGAGTTGTACTTC.

The chain is built from TRBV2 and TRBJ2-7; D possibly corresponds to TRBD1 (5 bases). V lost 6 bases, J lost 1 base, and 10 bases lay in between. There are 13 residues in the CDR3. Germline V gives CDR1 SNHLY, CDR2 FYNNEI. CDR3 loop: CASSPRQSYEQYF. The CDR3 bases are TGTGCCAGCAGCCCCCGACAGTCCTACGAGCAGTACTTC.

This clone was seen a single time. The rearrangement joins TRBV20-1 to TRBJ2-2; D ambiguous. CDR3 length equals 11 residues. The germline CDR1 and CDR2 sequences are DFQATT and SNEGSKA (reference sequence). V was trimmed by 2 bases and J by 7 bases, leaving 5 bases between them. DNA of the CDR3: TGCAGTGCTAGATCCTACGGGGAGCTGTTTTTT. This translates into CSARSYGELFF.

This rearrangement joins TRBV5-1 to TRBJ2-1; a weak D match, TRBD1 (6 bases). The germline V gene encodes CDR1 SGHRS and CDR2 YFSETQ. The CDR3 totals 13 residues. With 3 bases removed from V and 3 bases from J, the gap between germline ends came to 7 bases. The CDR3 coding sequence is TGCGCCAGCAGCTCGGACAGCTACAATGAGCAGTTCTTC. This gives the protein CASSSDSYNEQFF.

V usage is TRBV15 and J usage is TRBJ2-5; 7 bases are shared with TRBD2. Germline CDR1 and CDR2: LNHNV and YYDKDF (reference sequence). This CDR3 comprises 16 residues. J gave up 5 bases and V 1 base, and 10 bases lay outside the gene matches. This chain's CDR3 is CATSRARLRERETQYF. CDR3 bases: TGTGCCACCAGCAGAGCCCGGTTGCGGGAGAGGGAGACCCAGTACTTC.

This clone was seen just once. The V call is TRBV5-5, the J call TRBJ2-1; D possibly corresponds to TRBD1 (5 bases). V was pared by 0 bases and J by 1 base, with 17 bases between. Germline CDR1 SGHKS, CDR2 YYEKEE (reference sequence). The CDR3 is made up of 18 amino acids. The CDR3 DNA is TGTGCCAGCAGCTTGGGGGGCGTTCCCTACCCTTCCTACAATGAGCAGTTCTTC. Translation: CASSLGGVPYPSYNEQFF.

The gene calls are TRBV4-1 and TRBJ1-2, with TRBD1 matching 7 bases. The CDR3 covers 15 residues. From germline, CDR1 is MGHRA and CDR2 YSYEKL. The junction had 7 bases not matched to a gene; V was cut back by 2 bases and J by 4 bases. The CDR3 protein is CASSQWQTGSYGYTF. CDR3 nucleotides: TGCGCCAGCAGCCAATGGCAGACAGGGTCCTATGGCTACACCTTC.